This T cell receptor beta chain was obtained from a study of T cells after yellow fever vaccination. Study details: When fractions had low cell numbers, they were prepared with SMART-Seq v4 Ultra Low Input. Overall study results and limits: Re-detected after boosting: most primary clones, almost 97% of CD4 and 80% to 90% of CD8. FACS-sorted repertoires could harbor abundant contaminating bulk-population clonotypes.

A universal primer site and UMIs were added as TCR cDNA was made by 5'RACE template switching. TCRdb re-called the 5' RACE reads through MiXCR, storing one row per CDR3 protein. The repertoire includes some 110,000 distinct CDR3 sequences, 7% to 8.5% of them detected once, and around 25% sits in the top ten. In its sample, this clonotype is medium-sized (0.01 to 0.1%). Its antigen is unidentified. V dropped 0 bases and J dropped 5 bases, with 8 bases sitting between them. From germline, CDR1 is LGHNA and CDR2 YSLEER. This CDR3 region has 13 residues. The origin of this receptor is a man aged 25-45 years who received the YFV17D yellow fever vaccine. Specimen: CD8+ T cells sorted from PBMCs, collected 45 days after the yellow fever booster vaccination. The V and J genes are TRBV4-3 and TRBJ2-7, with D hard to call. The CDR3 DNA follows: TGCGCCAGCAGCCAAGACTACCAACACGAGCAGTACTTC. It yields the protein CASSQDYQHEQYF.